The present T cell receptor (beta chain) was sequenced within a study of blood T cell repertoires in COVID-19. The wider study: T cells, B-cell-depleted T cells, or PBMCs provided the cDNA or gDNA that served as material.

TCRdb's copy holds only in-frame clones and misses some; the assay was immunoSEQ multiplex PCR. The table lists tens of thousands of clones, about 84% of them singletons. The CDR3 is made up of 14 amino acids. V dropped 6 bases and J dropped 5; count of bases not matched to a gene: 8. Germline V gene lookup returns CDR1 LNHDA and CDR2 SQIVND (reference sequence). Enrollment of patients from Seattle took place during active infection, with longitudinal follow-up. This receptor was identified in a man aged 50-60 years with COVID-19, enrolled during active disease. The sequencing sample was made of peripheral blood. The V gene is TRBV19, the J gene TRBJ2-7; 9 bases align to TRBD1. CDR3 in DNA: TGTGCCAGTAGGATGGGACAGGGATACCACGAGCAGTACTTC. Translation gives CASRMGQGYHEQYF.